What follows are 18 T cell receptor beta chains derived from one specimen sequenced in a study of shared clonotypes between healthy human individuals. This table comes from immunoSEQ multiplex PCR, and its TCRdb copy is limited to in-frame clones, with some not included. Here the sample spans about 2.3 million clones, less than 95% being singletons. Sequencing was done on a sample of naive CD4+ T cells from PBMCs. Subset of the sample: CD45RA+ positively selected. The receptor source for this set is a man younger than 35 in good health. Some clones in this sample may be carry-over from other donors' samples.

The chain combines TRBV6-6 with TRBJ2-3; D is unclear. Germline-derived CDR1 and CDR2 are MNHNY and SVGAGI (reference sequence). The CDR3 spans 14 residues. V lost 2 bases, J lost 2 bases, and 8 bases lay in between. The CDR3 bases are TGTGCCAGCAGTTACCCAGAATACACAGATACGCAGTATTTT. Its protein is CASSYPEYTDTQYF.

A note on this clone: The same CDR3 is also encoded by other DNA sequences in this sample. The J gene is TRBJ2-7, the V gene TRBV5-1, with 12 bases matching TRBD2. Trimming removed 4 bases from V and 3 bases from J; junction bases left unmatched: 2. The CDR3 spans 14 residues. CDR1 SGHRS and CDR2 YFSETQ come from the germline V gene. CDR3 DNA: TGCGCCAGCAGCCCGGGACTAGCGGGCTACGAGCAGTACTTC. This sequence encodes CASSPGLAGYEQYF.

This clone occurred once. The chain combines TRBV2 with TRBJ2-7; D gene ambiguous. Germline CDR1 is SNHLY and CDR2 is FYNNEI. The CDR3 consists of 12 residues. V shed 8 bases and J shed 3 bases, with 11 bases lying between them. The CDR3 DNA is TGTGCCAGCGGGCAGACCAGCTACGAGCAGTACTTC. Translated, it gives CASGQTSYEQYF.

J is TRBJ1-1 and V is TRBV9; 7 bases align to TRBD1. CDR3 length: 17 residues. CDR1 is SGDLS, CDR2 YYNGEE, per germline. J lost 4 bases, V lost 0 bases, and 12 bases had no gene match. The DNA of the CDR3 is TGTGCCAGCAGCGTAGGAGCGGGTCAGGGGGATATCACTGAAGCTTTCTTT. Its protein product is CASSVGAGQGDITEAFF. Supplemented by reference TRBV9 and TRBJ1-1, the full variable domain reads DSGVTQTPKHLITATGQRVTLRCSPRSGDLSVYWYQQSLDQGLQFLIQYYNGEERAKGNILERFSAQQFPDLHSELNLSSLELGDSALYFCASSVGAGQGDITEAFFGQGTRLTVV.

The chain carries TRBV11-2 and TRBJ1-2; 10 bases are shared with TRBD1. The CDR3 extends over 13 amino acids. The V gene end was trimmed by 4 bases and the J gene end by 7 bases; junction bases not matched to a gene: 3. Germline loops: CDR1 SGHAT, CDR2 FQNNGV. The CDR3 here is CASSSRDRGGYTF. CDR3 nucleotides: TGTGCCAGCAGCTCCCGGGACAGGGGTGGCTACACCTTC.

The rearrangement uses TRBV7-2 and TRBJ1-6; D gene unclear. Germline V CDR1 and CDR2: SGHTA, FQGNSA. V was clipped by 1 base and J by 9 bases, with 13 bases between them. This CDR3 comprises 15 residues. CDR3 coding DNA: TGTGCCAGCAGCTTAGTACCCAGGCAAGCTTCACCCCTCCACTTT. It translates to CASSLVPRQASPLHF. The complete variable domain, with remaining parts taken from reference TRBV7-2 and TRBJ1-6, reads GAGVSQSPSNKVTEKGKDVELRCDPISGHTALYWYRQSLGQGLEFLIYFQGNSAPDKSGLPSDRFSAERTGGSVSTLTIQRTQQEDSAVYLCASSLVPRQASPLHFGNGTRLTVT.

In regard to this clone: Mismatch with germline at one junction end may stem from a read error. The rearrangement uses TRBV28 and TRBJ1-1, with D tentatively TRBD1 (5 bases). The V gene's germline CDR1 is MDHEN and CDR2 SYDVKM. The CDR3 is made up of 17 amino acids. The CDR3 sequence: CASTLRNGAGRDTEAFF. CDR3 DNA: TGTGCCAGCACTTTACGGAACGGGGCAGGGAGGGACACTGAAGCTTTCTTT.

The V and J genes are TRBV7-3 and TRBJ1-5, with 8 bases lining up with TRBD1. CDR1 is SGHTA, CDR2 FQGTGA, per germline. V shed 3 bases and J 6 bases; nucleotides not matched to a gene: 4. This CDR3 comprises 14 residues. The DNA for the CDR3 is TGTGCCAGCAGCTTGACAGGGGATGGTCAGCCCCAGCATTTT. It codes for CASSLTGDGQPQHF.

The rearrangement links TRBV7-9 to TRBJ1-1; the match to TRBD1 covers 9 bases. The trim removed 3 bases at V and 3 bases at J, leaving 5 bases unmatched. The CDR3 is made up of 15 amino acids. CDR1 and CDR2 from the germline V gene are SEHNR and FQNEAQ (reference sequence). For the CDR3, the DNA is TGTGCCAGCAGCTTTGGGACAGGGAGGTACACTGAAGCTTTCTTT. Protein product: CASSFGTGRYTEAFF.

In this sample, this clone turned up once. The rearrangement joins TRBV6-1 to TRBJ2-3, with TRBD2 matching 8 bases. The trim removed 6 bases at V and 1 base at J, leaving 6 bases unmatched. Looked up from germline, CDR1 is MNHNS and CDR2 is SASEGT. The CDR3 is made up of 15 amino acids. CDR3 bases: TGTGCCAGCAGCGGAGCGGGAGTCGGCACAGATACGCAGTATTTT. The encoded protein is CASSGAGVGTDTQYF.

The chain links TRBV5-4 to TRBJ2-3; D may match TRBD1 or TRBD2 (6 bases each). Looked up from germline, CDR1 is SGHNT and CDR2 is YYREEE (reference sequence). The CDR3 totals 15 residues. Trimming pared 0 bases from V and 6 bases from J, leaving 14 bases between. CDR3 nucleotides: TGTGCCAGCAGCTTGGTAACCGGGGGCCGGGATACGCAGTATTTT. Translated, it gives CASSLVTGGRDTQYF.

Regarding this clone: The sample carries other DNA sequences with the same CDR3. The V and J genes are TRBV6-5 and TRBJ1-2, with TRBD1 matching over 11 bases. The V gene end was trimmed by 2 bases and the J gene end by 4 bases; junction bases not matched to a gene: 3. The CDR3 runs to 15 residues. Germline V gene lookup returns CDR1 MNHEY and CDR2 SVGAGI. The CDR3 DNA reads TGTGCCAGCAGTTACAGGGGACAGGGGGGCTATGGCTACACCTTC. Amino acids: CASSYRGQGGYGYTF.

The chain uses TRBV5-6 and TRBJ1-3; no definite D call. Trimming left V 4 bases short and J 0 bases short, with 8 bases between. This CDR3 is built from 14 residues. Looked up from germline, CDR1 is SGHDT and CDR2 is YYEEEE. CDR3 sequence reads: CASSHTVSGNTIYF. The CDR3 DNA reads as TGTGCCAGCAGCCACACCGTCTCTGGAAACACCATATATTTT.

CDR3 sequence reads: CASSPRLAGAYNEQFF. The CDR3, as DNA: TGTGCCAGCAGTCCCCGACTAGCGGGGGCCTACAATGAGCAGTTCTTC. The chain combines TRBV27 with TRBJ2-1; 12 bases map to TRBD2. This CDR3 is 16 amino acids long. The V gene's germline CDR1 is MNHEY and CDR2 SMNVEV (reference sequence). J gave up 2 bases and V 5 bases, and 4 bases lay outside the gene matches.

The rearrangement links TRBV6-1 to TRBJ2-2; D may be TRBD1 or TRBD2 (7 bases each). V gave up 5 bases and J gave up 5 bases, with 12 bases separating them. This CDR3 spans 14 amino acids. Germline CDR1 is MNHNS and CDR2 is SASEGT. The DNA for the CDR3 is TGTGCCAGCAGTTATCAGGGGGGGACCGGGGAGCTGTTTTTT. The encoded protein is CASSYQGGTGELFF.

The chain couples TRBV19 to TRBJ1-1; TRBD1 agrees at 7 bases. Trimming cost V 6 bases and J 5 bases; bases outside gene matches: 9. The CDR3 sequence is 14 residues long. The V gene's germline CDR1 is LNHDA and CDR2 SQIVND (reference sequence). The CDR3 DNA reads TGTGCCAGTAGGGACAGGCACTCTAGGACTGAAGCTTTCTTT. The encoded protein is CASRDRHSRTEAFF.

The chain recombines TRBV30 with TRBJ1-5, with D possibly matching TRBD1 (5 bases). Trimming removed 0 bases from V and 2 bases from J, with 14 bases in between. Looked up from germline, CDR1 is GTSNPN and CDR2 is SVGIG (reference sequence). The CDR3 sequence is 16 residues long. CDR3 nucleotides: TGTGCCTGGAGTGTACTCTACCCGGGGGGCAATCAGCCCCAGCATTTT. Its translation: CAWSVLYPGGNQPQHF.

This clone came up once. The genes are TRBV10-3 and TRBJ2-1; D not resolved. The V and J ends lost 6 bases and 7 bases respectively, with 16 bases between them. CDR1 and CDR2 (germline): ENHRY, SYGVKD. CDR3 length equals 14 residues. This CDR3 reads CAISARAENNEQFF. The CDR3 bases are TGTGCCATCAGCGCCCGGGCAGAGAATAATGAGCAGTTCTTC.